The clone carrying this TCR beta chain was detected ten times or more. What it binds is not known. These data belong to a study of molecular identifiers for immune sequencing clone quantification. For naive CD8 T cells, sorting used the CD8+CD4-CCR7+CD45RA+ phenotype. The ends were cut back, 7 bases at V and 2 bases at J, with 9 bases in the middle. The V gene's germline CDR1 is SNHLY and CDR2 FYNNEI. The CDR3 consists of 14 residues. MiXCR, applied by TCRdb to the PCR reads, yields one record per CDR3 protein. The profile shows over 600,000 distinct CDR3 sequences, just under 20% of them singletons. Study-wide results and caveats: One cell's worth of spiked Jurkat TCR RNA was reportedly detectable among approximately 1 million naive cells.

The origin of this receptor is a human donor in good health. Some libraries in this study had Jurkat cell RNA spiked in. Sequencing used naive CD8+ T cells from blood, with Jurkat cell RNA spiked in. Subset noted: FACS-sorted CD8+CD4-CCR7+CD45RA+ naive T cells. V is TRBV2 and J is TRBJ2-6; no clear D gene. CDR3 in amino acids: CASIGVPGANVLTF. The DNA of the CDR3 is TGTGCCAGCATTGGGGTACCTGGGGCCAACGTCCTGACTTTC.